The 10 T cell receptor beta chains given below trace back to one sample, sequenced in a study of T cell responses to AZD1222 COVID-19 vaccine. This table comes from immunoSEQ multiplex PCR, and its TCRdb copy is limited to in-frame clones, with some not included. The table shows around 100,000 clones, with almost 90% occurring only once. Sequences were derived from peripheral blood, sampled on day 0 of AZD1222 vaccination. These receptors were obtained from an adult in good health.

V usage is TRBV7-3 and J usage is TRBJ1-5; TRBD1 matches at 11 bases. The length of the CDR3 is 14 residues. With V trimmed by 5 bases and J by 15 bases, 12 bases remained unmatched. Germline CDR1 and CDR2: SGHTA and FQGTGA. CDR3 residues: CASSPGQGAKSPHF. As DNA, the CDR3 is TGTGCCAGCAGCCCTGGACAGGGGGCGAAGTCCCCGCATTTT.

V is TRBV6-4 and J is TRBJ2-3; 12 positions agree with TRBD2. V lost 5 bases and J lost 4; bases outside the gene matches: 1. The CDR3 is 14 amino acids. Germline-derived CDR1 and CDR2 are MRHNA and SNTAGT. The CDR3, as DNA: TGTGCCAGCAGTCGACTAGCGGGGGCAGATACGCAGTATTTT. It translates to CASSRLAGADTQYF.

The CDR3 nucleotides read TGTGCCAGCAGTTTATCCCTCCCGGGACAGGGACCTAATTCACCCCTCCACTTT. Translating gives CASSLSLPGQGPNSPLHF. V and J are TRBV27 and TRBJ1-6; TRBD1 aligns across 9 bases. Germline trimming cut 0 bases from V and 6 bases from J; bases unmatched to any gene: 9. The CDR3 has 18 residues. Germline V gene data show CDR1 as MNHEY and CDR2 as SMNVEV (reference sequence).

This chain links TRBV7-2 with TRBJ2-7; D is perhaps TRBD1 or TRBD2 (5 bases each). The CDR3 has 16 residues. V was pared by 4 bases and J by 2 bases, with 18 bases between. The germline V gene encodes CDR1 SGHTA and CDR2 FQGNSA. In DNA, the CDR3 is TGTGCCAGCAGCTCTCGAGGCCGGGACGGAACCTACGAGCAGTACTTC. Translating it yields CASSSRGRDGTYEQYF. The entire variable domain, with the rest obtained from reference TRBV7-2 and TRBJ2-7, is as follows: GAGVSQSPSNKVTEKGKDVELRCDPISGHTALYWYRQSLGQGLEFLIYFQGNSAPDKSGLPSDRFSAERTGGSVSTLTIQRTQQEDSAVYLCASSSRGRDGTYEQYFGPGTRLTVT.

V gene TRBV6-5 combines with J gene TRBJ2-5; D could derive from TRBD1 or TRBD2 (5 bases each). CDR3 size: 14 residues. V was trimmed by 6 bases and J by 2 bases, leaving 13 bases between them. Germline V gives CDR1 MNHEY, CDR2 SVGAGI. For the CDR3, the DNA is TGTGCCAGCAGCTGGGGACGCAAGCAAGAGACCCAGTACTTC. It codes for CASSWGRKQETQYF.

The chain employs TRBV27 and TRBJ1-2, with D maybe TRBD1 (6 bases). Per germline, CDR1 MNHEY and CDR2 SMNVEV (reference sequence). The CDR3 length is 14 residues. The V end was cut by 6 bases, the J end by 6 bases, with 17 bases between. The CDR3 nucleotides read TGTGCCAGCAGGGCGGGGGCGCGGTTCAATGGCTACACCTTC. Translating it yields CASRAGARFNGYTF.

V and J are TRBV18 and TRBJ2-2; no clear D gene. The V gene lost 3 bases and the J gene lost 5 bases, with 7 bases spanning the gap. CDR1 and CDR2 (germline): KGHSH, LQKENI. The CDR3 extends over 13 amino acids. The CDR3 reads CASSPSYTGELFF. The DNA of the CDR3 is TGTGCCAGCTCACCCAGTTATACCGGGGAGCTGTTTTTT. Based on the CDR3 plus reference TRBV18 and TRBJ2-2, the full variable domain is NAGVMQNPRHLVRRRGQEARLRCSPMKGHSHVYWYRQLPEEGLKFMVYLQKENIIDESGMPKERFSAEFPKEGPSILRIQQVVRGDSAAYFCASSPSYTGELFFGEGSRLTVL.

This chain connects TRBV9 to TRBJ2-3; tentatively, D is TRBD1 (6 bases). Trimming shortened V by 2 bases and J by 4 bases, and 8 bases separated the two germline ends. The germline V gene encodes CDR1 SGDLS and CDR2 YYNGEE. This CDR3 contains 13 residues. In nucleotides, the CDR3 is TGTGCCAGCAGCGTCCAGGGGTCAGATACGCAGTATTTT. Its translation: CASSVQGSDTQYF.

This clone was detected only once. The chain recombines TRBV27 with TRBJ1-6, with D unresolved. CDR1 is MNHEY and CDR2 is SMNVEV in the germline V gene (reference sequence). Between the trimmed V and J ends, which lost 5 bases and 2 bases, there was a span of 7 bases. The CDR3 length is 14 residues. CDR3 bases: TGTGCCAGCAGTCCCAAGCCCTATAATTCACCCCTCCACTTT. This codes for CASSPKPYNSPLHF.

This clone was counted between two and nine times. The genes are TRBV6-2 or TRBV6-3 and TRBJ2-1, with TRBD2 matching 7 bases. Germline V CDR1 and CDR2: MNHEY, SVGEGT. The ends lost 6 bases at V and 10 bases at J; junction bases unmatched: 12. This CDR3 is built from 14 residues. As DNA, the CDR3 is TGTGCCAGCAGGTACCGGGAGGAGGGTGGGGAGCAGTTCTTC. Its translation is CASRYREEGGEQFF.